These T cell receptor beta chains were read from a single sample in a study of blood T cells in healthy people across ages. TCRdb independently ran MiXCR on the 5' RACE reads; one entry per CDR3 protein. The data show fewer than 700,000 distinct CDR3 sequences, with about 43% seen just once and around 30% held by the top ten. Input material: blood. Receptors originate from an older man in good health. CDR3s include the opening cysteine and the closing phenylalanine or tryptophan. A D gene is named only where the DNA matches it firmly. Clone size is stated in some rows and not others, as once, few, many or a class when expanded.

clone size,V gene,J gene,D gene,CDR3 protein,CDR3 DNA
few,TRBV5-1,TRBJ1-5,-,CASSLSGMGNQPQHF,TGCGCCAGCAGCTTGTCAGGCATGGGCAATCAGCCCCAGCATTTT
many,TRBV4-3,TRBJ1-4,-,CASSREGDANEKLFF,TGCGCCAGCAGCCGAGAGGGGGACGCTAATGAAAAACTGTTTTTT
-,TRBV6-2/TRBV6-3,TRBJ2-6,TRBD1,CASSYSRQGVWANVLTF,TGTGCCAGCAGTTACTCGAGACAGGGGGTCTGGGCCAACGTCCTGACTTTC
-,TRBV20-1,TRBJ2-7,-,CSASGVAPFYEQYF,TGCAGTGCGAGTGGGGTAGCCCCATTCTACGAGCAGTACTTC
-,TRBV4-2,TRBJ2-7,-,CASSQGRGFGEQYF,TGTGCCAGCAGCCAGGGACGGGGTTTCGGCGAGCAGTACTTC
-,TRBV9,TRBJ2-5,TRBD2,CASSPQGSGSLSEQYF,TGTGCCAGCAGCCCCCAGGGTAGCGGGAGTCTGTCTGAGCAGTACTTC
few,TRBV7-2,TRBJ1-2,-,CASNLEGVGGYTF,TGTGCCAGCAACTTAGAGGGAGTTGGGGGCTACACCTTC
many,TRBV4-1,TRBJ1-2,-,CASSRLTAQYGYTF,TGCGCCAGCAGCCGCCTGACGGCACAGTATGGCTACACCTTC
-,TRBV12-3/TRBV12-4,TRBJ2-2,-,CASSPEGESAGELFF,TGTGCCAGCAGTCCAGAAGGGGAATCCGCCGGGGAGCTGTTTTTT
-,TRBV19,TRBJ1-2,-,CASSINGNIVYGYTF,TGTGCCAGTAGTATAAACGGCAATATCGTTTATGGCTACACCTTC
once,TRBV7-9,TRBJ2-3,TRBD1,CASSTRTGVTDTQYF,TGTGCCAGCAGCACGCGGACAGGAGTCACAGATACGCAGTATTTT
many,TRBV14,TRBJ2-3,-,CASSQEADTQYF,TGTGCCAGCAGCCAAGAGGCAGATACGCAGTATTTT
-,TRBV12-3/TRBV12-4,TRBJ1-2,-,CASSLAAGTTNYGYTF,TGTGCCAGCAGTTTAGCTGCCGGGACAACCAACTATGGCTACACCTTC
-,TRBV20-1,TRBJ2-7,TRBD1,CSASRTGTYEQYF,TGCAGTGCTAGTAGGACAGGGACCTACGAGCAGTACTTC
-,TRBV21-1,TRBJ1-4,-,CASSKISDEKLFF,TGTGCCAGCAGCAAAATCAGCGATGAAAAACTGTTTTTT
-,TRBV20-1,TRBJ1-4,-,CSVKLKNEKLFF,TGCAGTGTTAAGTTGAAGAATGAAAAACTGTTTTTT
-,TRBV6-1,TRBJ2-7,-,CASSANKTRAYEQYF,TGTGCCAGCAGTGCCAACAAGACACGGGCCTACGAGCAGTACTTC
-,TRBV6-2/TRBV6-3,TRBJ2-3,-,CASSRSTSTDTQYF,TGTGCCAGCAGTCGCAGTACTAGCACAGATACGCAGTATTTT
few,TRBV29-1,TRBJ1-4,TRBD1,CSVESRQGFGEKLFF,TGCAGCGTTGAATCAAGACAGGGGTTCGGAGAAAAACTGTTTTTT
-,TRBV7-2,TRBJ2-3,TRBD1,CASSDFFGTVSDTQYF,TGTGCCAGCAGCGATTTTTTCGGGACAGTCTCAGATACGCAGTATTTT
few,TRBV7-2,TRBJ2-7,-,CASRTGFGSLYEQYF,TGTGCCAGCAGGACCGGGTTCGGGTCCCTCTACGAGCAGTACTTC
-,TRBV12-3/TRBV12-4,TRBJ1-4,-,CASTHGGEKLFF,TGTGCCAGCACCCATGGGGGGGAGAAACTGTTTTTT
-,TRBV4-1,TRBJ2-3,-,CASSQQRQVTDTQYF,TGCGCCAGCAGCCAACAAAGACAGGTCACAGATACGCAGTATTTT
few,TRBV7-2,TRBJ1-2,TRBD1,CASSPQTGGYGYTF,TGTGCCAGCAGCCCACAGACAGGGGGCTATGGCTACACCTTC
many,TRBV28,TRBJ1-2,TRBD1,CASSAGQARYTF,TGTGCCAGCAGTGCGGGACAGGCCCGCTACACCTTC
-,TRBV25-1,TRBJ1-5,-,CASSGPMGGSNQPQHF,TGTGCCAGCAGTGGCCCCATGGGGGGGAGCAATCAGCCCCAGCATTTT
few,TRBV27,TRBJ2-3,TRBD2,CASSSPPILAVPRPTDTQYF,TGTGCCAGCAGTTCGCCTCCCATACTAGCGGTCCCCAGACCGACAGATACGCAGTATTTT
-,TRBV27,TRBJ2-1,TRBD1,CATFRDRTYNEQFF,TGTGCCACCTTCCGGGACAGGACCTACAATGAGCAGTTCTTC
few,TRBV29-1,TRBJ2-5,-,CSVSTSRETQYF,TGCAGCGTTTCAACCTCGAGGGAGACCCAGTACTTC
-,TRBV7-6,TRBJ2-5,TRBD1,CASSRTGHQETQYF,TGTGCCAGCAGTCGGACAGGCCACCAAGAGACCCAGTACTTC
-,TRBV9,TRBJ2-7,-,CARSPGVGRNSYEQYF,TGTGCCAGAAGCCCAGGGGTTGGGAGAAACTCCTACGAGCAGTACTTC
few,TRBV12-5,TRBJ1-1,TRBD1,CASGPGTEKEAFF,TGTGCTAGTGGCCCCGGGACAGAGAAAGAAGCTTTCTTT
-,TRBV18,TRBJ1-2,-,CASSPGNYLYGYTF,TGTGCCAGCTCCCCAGGCAACTATCTCTATGGCTACACCTTC
few,TRBV7-2,TRBJ2-3,-,CASSQRGQPSTDTQYF,TGTGCCAGCAGCCAACGCGGACAACCTAGCACAGATACGCAGTATTTT
few,TRBV9,TRBJ2-3,-,CASSAQLGTDTQYF,TGTGCCAGCAGCGCACAACTAGGCACAGATACGCAGTATTTT
-,TRBV6-1,TRBJ2-7,TRBD1,CASSARQGILYEQYF,TGTGCCAGCAGTGCCAGACAGGGTATACTCTACGAGCAGTACTTC
few,TRBV4-1,TRBJ2-7,TRBD1,CASSQDDRVYEQYF,TGCGCCAGCAGCCAAGATGACAGGGTTTACGAGCAGTACTTC
few,TRBV6-2/TRBV6-3,TRBJ1-5,-,CASSSTGTDQPQHF,TGTGCCAGCAGTAGCACAGGGACCGATCAGCCCCAGCATTTT
-,TRBV11-3,TRBJ2-5,TRBD2,CASSPSTSGGAGAETQYF,TGTGCCAGCAGCCCAAGCACTAGCGGGGGGGCCGGCGCGGAGACCCAGTACTTC
-,TRBV6-1,TRBJ1-2,TRBD1,CASARDSNSPYGYTF,TGTGCCAGCGCCCGGGACAGCAATTCACCCTATGGCTACACCTTC